This T cell receptor (beta chain) emerged from a study of T cell responses to AZD1222 COVID-19 vaccine. Regarding the study as a whole: Donors were largely white British and mainly female; clonal diversity was possibly underestimated. Among vaccine-associated CD4 TCRs, coverage spanned spike, with dominance at 160-218 and 743-854.

TCRdb's table, derived via immunoSEQ multiplex PCR, lists solely in-frame clones and lacks some. Of approximately 150,000 clones listed, 70% to 90% are singletons. CDR1 and CDR2 from the germline V gene are SGHRS and YFSETQ. The CDR3 loop spans 15 amino acids. The J segment lost 0 bases and the V segment lost 1 base, leaving 3 bases of the junction unmatched. Concerning this clone itself: Its matching antigen is unknown.

Material: peripheral blood, obtained on day 0 of MenACWY control vaccination. The receptor was isolated from an adult in good health. The chain joins TRBV5-1 to TRBJ1-1, with 7 positions matching TRBD1. The CDR3 here is CASSLSGTVNTEAFF. The DNA of the CDR3 is TGCGCCAGCAGCTTGAGCGGGACAGTGAACACTGAAGCTTTCTTT.